The rows below give T cell receptor beta chains drawn from one sample of a study of blood T cell repertoires in COVID-19. This table comes from immunoSEQ multiplex PCR, and its TCRdb copy is limited to in-frame clones, with some not included. The repertoire holds roughly 27,000 clones, with roughly 90% as singletons. Sequencing was done on a sample of peripheral blood. The receptors originated from a human donor with active COVID-19. The donor label of this sample is uncertain. Each CDR3 is given with its conserved first and last residue. D genes are given only for firm matches. Not all rows give a size; the values are once, few, many and, for expanded clones, a class.

D: TRBD2; size: NA; J: TRBJ2-1; V: TRBV10-3; DNA: TGTGCCATCAGTGGCGCTAGCGGACTGAGAAATGAGCAGTTCTTC; CDR3: CAISGASGLRNEQFF
D: TRBD2; size: NA; J: TRBJ2-1; V: TRBV4-2; DNA: TGTGCCAGCAGCCAAGAGTTGGGACTAGCGGGGGCTGAGCAGTTCTTC; CDR3: CASSQELGLAGAEQFF
D: TRBD1; size: once; J: TRBJ2-7; V: TRBV6-2/TRBV6-3; DNA: TGTGCCAGCAGTCAGACAGGGGAATCCTACGAGCAGTACTTC; CDR3: CASSQTGESYEQYF
D: TRBD2; size: NA; J: TRBJ2-7; V: TRBV3-1/TRBV3-2; DNA: TGTGCCAGCAGCCAAGTTAGCGGGGGACACTACGAGCAGTACTTC; CDR3: CASSQVSGGHYEQYF
D: NA; size: NA; J: TRBJ2-7; V: TRBV24-1; DNA: TGTGCCACCAGGGACGCGGGGAACTACGAGCAGTACTTC; CDR3: CATRDAGNYEQYF
D: NA; size: NA; J: TRBJ1-4; V: TRBV4-1; DNA: TGCGCCAGCAGCCAAGAACCAGGCGGGGGGGCTGAAAAACTGTTTTTT; CDR3: CASSQEPGGGAEKLFF
D: NA; size: NA; J: TRBJ1-5; V: TRBV6-2/TRBV6-3; DNA: TGTGCCAGCAGCCATTCGACACAGCCCCAGCATTTT; CDR3: CASSHSTQPQHF
D: NA; size: NA; J: TRBJ2-3; V: TRBV6-5; DNA: TGTGCCAGCAGTTACTACAGTGGAGATACGCAGTATTTT; CDR3: CASSYYSGDTQYF
D: NA; size: NA; J: TRBJ1-6; V: TRBV6-2/TRBV6-3; DNA: TGTGCCAGCAGTTCCAGACGACAGGCGATTAATTCACCCCTCCACTTT; CDR3: CASSSRRQAINSPLHF
D: NA; size: NA; J: TRBJ2-5; V: TRBV5-1; DNA: TGCGCCAGCAGCTTGGCCTTTACAAAGCAAGAGACCCAGTACTTC; CDR3: CASSLAFTKQETQYF
D: TRBD1; size: NA; J: TRBJ1-4; V: TRBV5-1; DNA: TGCGCCAGCAGCCCCGGGGACAGGGAGACTAATGAAAAACTGTTTTTT; CDR3: CASSPGDRETNEKLFF
D: TRBD1; size: NA; J: TRBJ2-7; V: TRBV5-1; DNA: TGCGCCAGCAGCCCCCGGACAGGGGACGAGCAGTACTTC; CDR3: CASSPRTGDEQYF
D: TRBD2; size: once; J: TRBJ2-7; V: TRBV9; DNA: TGTGCCAGCAGCCGGGGATCGGGAGGGCAGTACTTC; CDR3: CASSRGSGGQYF
D: TRBD1; size: NA; J: TRBJ1-2; V: TRBV11-2; DNA: TGTGCCAGCAGCGACCGGGACAGGGCCCGGAGGGGGTATGGCTACACCTTC; CDR3: CASSDRDRARRGYGYTF
D: TRBD1; size: NA; J: TRBJ2-2; V: TRBV27; DNA: TGTGCCAGCCGGACAGGGGACACCGGGGAGCTGTTTTTT; CDR3: CASRTGDTGELFF
D: NA; size: NA; J: TRBJ2-2; V: TRBV5-1; DNA: TGCGCCAGCAGCTTGGTCCAGGGAAGTCCCGGGGAGCTGTTTTTT; CDR3: CASSLVQGSPGELFF
D: NA; size: NA; J: TRBJ2-7; V: TRBV28; DNA: TGTGCCAGCAGTCGGACTATCGACTCCTACGAGCAGTACTTC; CDR3: CASSRTIDSYEQYF
D: TRBD1; size: NA; J: TRBJ2-1; V: TRBV9; DNA: TGTGCCAGCAGCTCCCGTGGCCCGGGACAGAGCGGCTACAATGAGCAGTTCTTC; CDR3: CASSSRGPGQSGYNEQFF
D: NA; size: NA; J: TRBJ1-2; V: TRBV6-5; DNA: TGTGCCAGCAGTTACATAGGGGGCTATGGCTACACCTTC; CDR3: CASSYIGGYGYTF
D: NA; size: once; J: TRBJ2-2; V: TRBV7-7; DNA: TGTGCTAGCAGCTTAGATGCGCTGAACACCGGGGAGCTGTTTTTT; CDR3: CASSLDALNTGELFF
D: NA; size: NA; J: TRBJ1-2; V: TRBV30; DNA: TGTGCCTGGGGGCAGGGGTATTCGGAAGGCTACACCTTC; CDR3: CAWGQGYSEGYTF
D: TRBD1; size: NA; J: TRBJ2-1; V: TRBV11-3; DNA: TGTGCCAGCAGCAAAGACAGGGGCTCCTACAATGAGCAGTTCTTC; CDR3: CASSKDRGSYNEQFF
D: TRBD2; size: NA; J: TRBJ2-1; V: TRBV24-1; DNA: TGTGCCACCAGTGATTTGGCTAGCGGGGGCTACAATGAGCAGTTCTTC; CDR3: CATSDLASGGYNEQFF
D: TRBD2; size: NA; J: TRBJ2-1; V: TRBV9; DNA: TGTGCCAGCAGCCACGGGACTAGCGGAAAAAATGAGCAGTTCTTC; CDR3: CASSHGTSGKNEQFF
D: NA; size: once; J: TRBJ2-7; V: TRBV28; DNA: TGTGCCAGCAAGAACTCGTACGTAAACTACGAGCAGTACTTC; CDR3: CASKNSYVNYEQYF
D: TRBD1; size: NA; J: TRBJ2-5; V: TRBV18; DNA: TGTGCCAGCTCATCTTTAACCGCGGGACAGGGCGAGACCCAGTACTTC; CDR3: CASSSLTAGQGETQYF
D: NA; size: few; J: TRBJ1-1; V: TRBV7-2; DNA: TGTGCCAGCAGCTTAATATATCCGACAGGACGCACTGAAGCTTTCTTT; CDR3: CASSLIYPTGRTEAFF
D: TRBD1; size: NA; J: TRBJ1-2; V: TRBV7-2; DNA: TGTGCCAGCAGCTTAGGCAGGGGGCTTGGAGGCTACACCTTC; CDR3: CASSLGRGLGGYTF
D: NA; size: NA; J: TRBJ2-3; V: TRBV6-2/TRBV6-3; DNA: TGTGCCAGCAGCCGGCCAGGGGCACGCACAGATACGCAGTATTTT; CDR3: CASSRPGARTDTQYF
D: TRBD2; size: NA; J: TRBJ2-1; V: TRBV29-1; DNA: TGCAGCGTTGTGGGAGGGGAGGTCTACAATGAGCAGTTCTTC; CDR3: CSVVGGEVYNEQFF
D: NA; size: NA; J: TRBJ2-7; V: TRBV6-1; DNA: TGTGCCAGCAGTGAAGTTGGGAGCCCCTTCTACGAGCAGTACTTC; CDR3: CASSEVGSPFYEQYF
D: NA; size: NA; J: TRBJ1-2; V: TRBV6-1; DNA: TGTGCCAGCAGTGATAGGGGCTATGGCTACACCTTC; CDR3: CASSDRGYGYTF
D: TRBD2; size: few; J: TRBJ2-2; V: TRBV3-1/TRBV3-2; DNA: TGTGCCAGCAGCGCCAGCAGCGGGAGATCTTCCGGGGAGCTGTTTTTT; CDR3: CASSASSGRSSGELFF
D: NA; size: NA; J: TRBJ2-2; V: TRBV7-3; DNA: TGTGCCAGCAGCTTAGGCAGGAACACCGGGGAGCTGTTTTTT; CDR3: CASSLGRNTGELFF
D: NA; size: once; J: TRBJ2-2; V: TRBV28; DNA: TGTGCCAGCAAACTATCATCGGGTCTCGGGACCGGGGAGCTGTTTTTT; CDR3: CASKLSSGLGTGELFF
D: TRBD1; size: NA; J: TRBJ2-7; V: TRBV9; DNA: TGTGCCAGCAGTCAGACAGGGTCCCCCTCCTACGAGCAGTACTTC; CDR3: CASSQTGSPSYEQYF
D: NA; size: NA; J: TRBJ2-7; V: TRBV6-6; DNA: TGTGCCAGCAACCTCTACCCTTCTAGCGAGCAGTACTTC; CDR3: CASNLYPSSEQYF
D: TRBD1; size: once; J: TRBJ2-7; V: TRBV2; DNA: TGTGCCAGCAGTGCCGGGACAGGGGATTTGCAGTACTTC; CDR3: CASSAGTGDLQYF
D: NA; size: NA; J: TRBJ2-7; V: TRBV12-1; DNA: TGTGCCAGCAGCGTACCCCTGGCTAGCGGGACTCCCTACGAGCAGTACTTC; CDR3: CASSVPLASGTPYEQYF
D: TRBD1; size: NA; J: TRBJ2-1; V: TRBV27; DNA: TGTGCCAGCCTTCGGACAGGTAACAATGAGCAGTTCTTC; CDR3: CASLRTGNNEQFF
D: TRBD1; size: NA; J: TRBJ2-3; V: TRBV27; DNA: TGTGCCAGCAGTTCAAACGGCGGACAGGGAGAAACAGATACGCAGTATTTT; CDR3: CASSSNGGQGETDTQYF
D: NA; size: NA; J: TRBJ2-7; V: TRBV15; DNA: TGTGCCACCAGCAGAGATCGAAGGGGCTACGAGCAGTACTTC; CDR3: CATSRDRRGYEQYF
D: NA; size: NA; J: TRBJ1-5; V: TRBV19; DNA: TGTGCCAGTAGTATCCCCAACATGGCAATGCCTCAGCCCCAGCATTTT; CDR3: CASSIPNMAMPQPQHF
D: TRBD1; size: NA; J: TRBJ2-3; V: TRBV3-1/TRBV3-2; DNA: TGTGCCAGCAGCGGGCGGGACAGGGGAAATACGCAGTATTTT; CDR3: CASSGRDRGNTQYF
D: TRBD2; size: NA; J: TRBJ2-3; V: TRBV4-1; DNA: TGCGCCAGCCGAACCCGGGGGGGCCCAGATACGCAGTATTTT; CDR3: CASRTRGGPDTQYF
D: NA; size: NA; J: TRBJ1-1; V: TRBV6-6; DNA: TGTGCCACCGTCCCTGCGGCCGCTTACACTGAAGCTTTCTTT; CDR3: CATVPAAAYTEAFF
D: TRBD1; size: few; J: TRBJ1-2; V: TRBV27; DNA: TGTGCCAGCAGCCCGGACAGGGGGCTTGGTGGCTACACCTTC; CDR3: CASSPDRGLGGYTF
D: TRBD1; size: NA; J: TRBJ1-6; V: TRBV27; DNA: TGTGCCAGCAGTTCGAGGACAGGGATCAATTCACCCCTCCACTTT; CDR3: CASSSRTGINSPLHF
D: TRBD2; size: once; J: TRBJ2-3; V: TRBV7-3; DNA: TGTGCCAGCAGCGACCCTGTTCCTGGACTAGCGGTTTTCGATACGCAGTATTTT; CDR3: CASSDPVPGLAVFDTQYF
D: NA; size: NA; J: TRBJ2-1; V: TRBV28; DNA: TGTGCCAGCGACGGGACAAACTACAATGAGCAGTTCTTC; CDR3: CASDGTNYNEQFF